The clone carrying this T cell receptor (beta chain) was observed a single time. As yet, its antigen is unknown. A TCRbeta library incorporating unique molecular identifiers was prepared. TCRdb re-derived calls from the PCR reads in MiXCR, one entry per CDR3 protein. This sample carries hundreds of thousands of distinct CDR3 sequences, 10% to 15% of them seen once, and the ten largest clones take 2.2%. The data are from a study of T-cell reconstitution after alpha-beta-depleted transplantation in children. Notes on the study in general: Most T-cell counts and diversity one year after the transplant came from T cells that were newly produced. It was surviving recipient T cells and thymic progenitors that gave some patients high TCRbeta diversity at day 60. Several hundred expanded graft clones reportedly gave rise to the alpha-beta T cells present about two months after transplant.

Germline V gene sequence: CDR1 MNHEY, CDR2 SMNVEV (reference sequence). This CDR3 has 17 residues. V gave up 3 bases and J gave up 3 bases; unmatched junction bases: 14. The chain recombines TRBV27 with TRBJ2-7; 7 bases are shared with TRBD1. This receptor was obtained from a male patient between 5 and 17 years old who had a stem cell transplant for acute myeloid leukemia, so the T cells may come from the graft donor. The sequences come from PBMCs, mostly from graft donor cells, collected 360 days after TCRalphabeta/CD19-depleted stem cell transplant. The CDR3, as DNA: TGTGCCAGCAGTTTCGGGGCGGTAGGACAGGCTGTCTACGAGCAGTACTTC. As protein: CASSFGAVGQAVYEQYF.